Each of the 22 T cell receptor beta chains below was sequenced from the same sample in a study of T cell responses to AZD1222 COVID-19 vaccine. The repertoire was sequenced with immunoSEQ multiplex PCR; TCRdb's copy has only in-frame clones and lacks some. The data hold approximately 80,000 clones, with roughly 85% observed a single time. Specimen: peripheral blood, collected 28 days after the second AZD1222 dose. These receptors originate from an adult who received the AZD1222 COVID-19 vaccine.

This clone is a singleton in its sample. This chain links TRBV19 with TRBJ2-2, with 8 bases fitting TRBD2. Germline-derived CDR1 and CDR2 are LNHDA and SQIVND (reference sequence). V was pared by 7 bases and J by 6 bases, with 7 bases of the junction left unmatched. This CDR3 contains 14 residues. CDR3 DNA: TGTGCCAGTACGACGGGACTAGGGTCCGGGGAGCTGTTTTTT. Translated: CASTTGLGSGELFF.

Here the CDR3 reads CASSQGVRVDTEAFF. The CDR3 DNA is TGCGCCAGCAGCCAAGGAGTAAGGGTCGACACTGAAGCTTTCTTT. This sequence joins TRBV4-3 and TRBJ1-1; the D is unclear. The germline V gene has CDR1 LGHNA and CDR2 YSLEER. Trimming took off 1 base at V and 3 bases at J, with 12 bases between the two ends. The CDR3 loop spans 15 amino acids.

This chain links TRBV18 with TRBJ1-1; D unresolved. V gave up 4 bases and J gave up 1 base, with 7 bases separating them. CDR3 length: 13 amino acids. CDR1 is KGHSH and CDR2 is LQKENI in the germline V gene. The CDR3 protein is CASSRETNTEAFF. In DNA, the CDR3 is TGTGCCAGCTCACGGGAAACGAACACTGAAGCTTTCTTT.

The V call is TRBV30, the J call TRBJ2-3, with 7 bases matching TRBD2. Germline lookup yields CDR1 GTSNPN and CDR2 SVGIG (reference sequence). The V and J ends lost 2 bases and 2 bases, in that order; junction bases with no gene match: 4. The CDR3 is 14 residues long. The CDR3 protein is CAWSSGDPTDTQYF. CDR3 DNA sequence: TGTGCCTGGAGTAGCGGGGACCCCACAGATACGCAGTATTTT.

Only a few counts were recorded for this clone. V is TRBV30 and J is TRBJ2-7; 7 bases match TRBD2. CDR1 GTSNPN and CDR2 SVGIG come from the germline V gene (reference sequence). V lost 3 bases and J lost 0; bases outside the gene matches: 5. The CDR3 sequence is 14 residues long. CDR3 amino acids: CAWSLGGSSYEQYF. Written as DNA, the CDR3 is TGTGCCTGGAGCCTCGGGGGGAGCTCCTACGAGCAGTACTTC.

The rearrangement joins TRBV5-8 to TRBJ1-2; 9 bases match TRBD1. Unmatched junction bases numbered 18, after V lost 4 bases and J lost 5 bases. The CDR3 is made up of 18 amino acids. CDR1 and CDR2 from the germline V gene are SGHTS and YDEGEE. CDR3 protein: CASSQIVYRDREYYGYTF. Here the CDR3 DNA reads TGTGCCAGCAGCCAAATTGTTTACCGGGACAGGGAATATTATGGCTACACCTTC.

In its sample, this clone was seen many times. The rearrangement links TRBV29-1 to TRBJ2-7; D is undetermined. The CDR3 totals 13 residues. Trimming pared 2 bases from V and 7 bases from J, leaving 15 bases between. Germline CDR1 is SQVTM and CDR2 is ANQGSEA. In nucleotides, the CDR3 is TGCAGCGTTGAATTACCGCTGCGGCCGGAGCAGTACTTC. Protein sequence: CSVELPLRPEQYF.

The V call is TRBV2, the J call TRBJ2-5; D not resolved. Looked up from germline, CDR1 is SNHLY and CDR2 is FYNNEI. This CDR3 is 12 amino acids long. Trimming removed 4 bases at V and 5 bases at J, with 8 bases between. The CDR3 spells CASSAIGETQYF. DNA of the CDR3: TGTGCCAGCAGTGCGATCGGGGAGACCCAGTACTTC.

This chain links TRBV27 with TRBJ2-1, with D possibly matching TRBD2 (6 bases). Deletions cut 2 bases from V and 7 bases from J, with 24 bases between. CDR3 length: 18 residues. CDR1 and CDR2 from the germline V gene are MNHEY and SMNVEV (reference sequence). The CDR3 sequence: CASSLIPQRAGGRNEQFF. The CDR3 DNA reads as TGTGCCAGCAGTTTAATCCCCCAGAGGGCCGGGGGTAGGAATGAGCAGTTCTTC.

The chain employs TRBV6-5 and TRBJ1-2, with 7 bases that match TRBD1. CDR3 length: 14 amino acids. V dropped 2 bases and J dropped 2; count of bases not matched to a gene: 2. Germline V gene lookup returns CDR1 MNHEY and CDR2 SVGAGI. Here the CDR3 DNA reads TGTGCCAGCAGTTACGTGACAGGGAACTATGGCTACACCTTC. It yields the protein CASSYVTGNYGYTF.

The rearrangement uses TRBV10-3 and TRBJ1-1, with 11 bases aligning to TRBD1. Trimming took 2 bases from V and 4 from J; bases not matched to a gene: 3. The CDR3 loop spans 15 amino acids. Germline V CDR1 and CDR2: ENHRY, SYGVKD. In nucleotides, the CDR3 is TGTGCCATCAGTGAGGGACAGGGGGCGGGCACTGAAGCTTTCTTT. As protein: CAISEGQGAGTEAFF.

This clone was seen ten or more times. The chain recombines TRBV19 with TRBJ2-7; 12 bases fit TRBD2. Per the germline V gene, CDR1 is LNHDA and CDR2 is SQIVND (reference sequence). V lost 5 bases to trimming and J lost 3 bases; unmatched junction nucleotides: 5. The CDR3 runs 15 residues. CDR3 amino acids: CASSLAGGPGYEQYF. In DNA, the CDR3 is TGTGCCAGTAGTCTAGCGGGAGGGCCGGGCTACGAGCAGTACTTC.

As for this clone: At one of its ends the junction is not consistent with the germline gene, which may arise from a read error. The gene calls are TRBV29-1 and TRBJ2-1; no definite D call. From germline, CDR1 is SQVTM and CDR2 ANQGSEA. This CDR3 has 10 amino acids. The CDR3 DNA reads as TGCAGCGCCTCCGACAATGAGCAGTTCTTC. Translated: CSASDNEQFF.

The CDR3: CAWSVRRAARLDSPLHF. For the CDR3, the DNA is TGTGCCTGGAGTGTACGGAGGGCAGCCAGGTTGGATTCACCCCTCCACTTT. The genes are TRBV30 and TRBJ1-6; the D is unclear. Trimming cost V 0 bases and J 8 bases, with 20 bases left between them. Per the germline V gene, CDR1 is GTSNPN and CDR2 is SVGIG (reference sequence). This CDR3 is built from 17 residues.

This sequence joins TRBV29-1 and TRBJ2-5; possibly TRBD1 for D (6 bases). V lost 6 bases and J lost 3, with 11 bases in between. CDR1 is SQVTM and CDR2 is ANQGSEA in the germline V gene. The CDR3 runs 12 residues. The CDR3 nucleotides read TGCAGCGTCGGGACACCCGAAGAGACCCAGTACTTC. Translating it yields CSVGTPEETQYF.

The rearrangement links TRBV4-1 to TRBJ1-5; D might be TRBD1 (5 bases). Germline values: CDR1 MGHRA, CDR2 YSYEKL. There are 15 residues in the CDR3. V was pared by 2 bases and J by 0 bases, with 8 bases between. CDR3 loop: CASSQRQNSNQPQHF. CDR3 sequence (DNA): TGCGCCAGCAGCCAACGACAGAATAGCAATCAGCCCCAGCATTTT.

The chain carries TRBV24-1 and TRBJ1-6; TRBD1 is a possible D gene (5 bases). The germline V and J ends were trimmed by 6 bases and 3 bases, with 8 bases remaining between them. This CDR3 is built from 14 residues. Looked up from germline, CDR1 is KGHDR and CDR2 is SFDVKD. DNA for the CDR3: TGTGCCACCAGTACTGGACACTATAATTCACCCCTCCACTTT. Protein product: CATSTGHYNSPLHF.

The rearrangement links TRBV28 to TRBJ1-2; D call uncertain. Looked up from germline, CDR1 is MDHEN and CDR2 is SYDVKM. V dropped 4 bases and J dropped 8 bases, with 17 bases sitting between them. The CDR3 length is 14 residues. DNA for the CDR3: TGTGCCAGCAGTTCATCTCCCCCCTTACTGGGCTACACCTTC. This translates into CASSSSPPLLGYTF.

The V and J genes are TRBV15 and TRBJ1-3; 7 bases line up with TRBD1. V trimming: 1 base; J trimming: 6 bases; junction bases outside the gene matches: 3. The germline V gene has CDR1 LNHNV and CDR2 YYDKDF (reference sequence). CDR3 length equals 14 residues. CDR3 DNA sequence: TGTGCCACCAGCAGAGGGGACAGCTTAAACACCATATATTTT. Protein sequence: CATSRGDSLNTIYF. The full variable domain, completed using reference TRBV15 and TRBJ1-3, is DAMVIQNPRYQVTQFGKPVTLSCSQTLNHNVMYWYQQKSSQAPKLLFHYYDKDFNNEADTPDNFQSRRPNTSFCFLDIRSPGLGDTAMYLCATSRGDSLNTIYFGEGSWLTVV.

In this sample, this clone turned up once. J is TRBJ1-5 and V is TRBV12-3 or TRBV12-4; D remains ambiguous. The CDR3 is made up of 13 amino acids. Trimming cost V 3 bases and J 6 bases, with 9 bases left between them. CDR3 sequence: CASSFQLFQPQHF. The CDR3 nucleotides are TGTGCCAGCAGTTTTCAGCTTTTTCAGCCCCAGCATTTT.

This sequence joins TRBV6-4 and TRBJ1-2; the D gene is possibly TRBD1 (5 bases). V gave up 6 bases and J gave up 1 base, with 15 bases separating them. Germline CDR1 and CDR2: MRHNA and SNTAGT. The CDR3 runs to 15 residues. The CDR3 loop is CASSQKGQGNYGYTF. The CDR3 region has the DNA TGTGCCAGCAGCCAAAAGGGGCAGGGTAACTATGGCTACACCTTC.

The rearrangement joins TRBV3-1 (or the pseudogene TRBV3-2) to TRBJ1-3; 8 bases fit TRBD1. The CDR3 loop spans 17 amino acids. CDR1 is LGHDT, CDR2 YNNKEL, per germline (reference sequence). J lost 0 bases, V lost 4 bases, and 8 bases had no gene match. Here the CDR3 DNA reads TGTGCCAGCAGCCCCCGAGGACAGGGCGGCTCTGGAAACACCATATATTTT. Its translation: CASSPRGQGGSGNTIYF.